These 10 T cell receptor beta chains originate from one sample sequenced in a study of regulatory and conventional T cells in RAG deficiency. The method was immunoSEQ multiplex PCR; TCRdb's version includes in-frame clones alone and lacks a portion of them. Among 25,000 to 35,000 clones, about nine tenths were seen once, and the ten largest hold 5% to 5.5%. These same records also appear under a second study, on regulatory T cells. From that second work: The PCR used 52 TRBV and 13 TRBJ primers.

The specimen sequenced was CD8+ T cells sorted from blood. The receptors originated from a human donor in good health.

This chain links TRBV7-9 with TRBJ2-1, with TRBD1 matching over 9 bases. Germline assignment: CDR1 SEHNR and CDR2 FQNEAQ (reference sequence). J lost 3 bases, V lost 5 bases, and 5 bases had no gene match. The CDR3 extends over 15 amino acids. The CDR3 sequence is CASSPAGQGYNEQFF. CDR3 coding DNA: TGTGCCAGCAGCCCAGCGGGACAGGGCTACAATGAGCAGTTCTTC.

V gene TRBV30 combines with J gene TRBJ1-5, with 9 bases fitting TRBD1. In germline, CDR1 is GTSNPN, CDR2 SVGIG (reference sequence). V was pared by 3 bases and J by 6 bases, with 9 bases of the junction left unmatched. The CDR3 extends over 15 amino acids. The CDR3 DNA sequence: TGTGCCTGGAGCACCGGGACAGGGATAAGTCAGCCCCAGCATTTT. This translates into CAWSTGTGISQPQHF.

The V call is TRBV18, the J call TRBJ2-7, with TRBD2 identical over 8 bases. Germline V gene lookup returns CDR1 KGHSH and CDR2 LQKENI. The CDR3 length is 16 residues. J gave up 2 bases and V 6 bases, and 12 bases lay outside the gene matches. Written as DNA, the CDR3 is TGTGCCAGCTCTCCAACGGGAGGGGCCCTGACCTACGAGCAGTACTTC. The encoded protein is CASSPTGGALTYEQYF.

This clone appeared a single time. This chain uses TRBV11-2 with TRBJ2-7; 8 positions match TRBD2. Germline V gene sequence: CDR1 SGHAT, CDR2 FQNNGV. CDR3 size: 14 residues. Losses at the gene ends were 5 bases for V and 4 bases for J; bases not matched to a gene: 7. CDR3 DNA sequence: TGTGCCAGCAGCGAAGCGGGGGTGGAATACGAGCAGTACTTC. Its protein product is CASSEAGVEYEQYF.

The gene calls are TRBV11-2 and TRBJ1-5; D ambiguous. The CDR3 loop spans 13 amino acids. Germline V gene sequence: CDR1 SGHAT, CDR2 FQNNGV. The germline V and J ends were trimmed by 3 bases and 5 bases, with 8 bases remaining between them. The CDR3 is CASSFGVDQPQHF. DNA for the CDR3: TGTGCCAGCAGCTTCGGGGTCGATCAGCCCCAGCATTTT.

This chain links TRBV16 with TRBJ1-3, with D possibly being TRBD1 (5 bases). CDR3 size: 16 residues. V lost 7 bases and J 0 bases, leaving 16 bases between the germline ends. CDR1 is KGHSY and CDR2 is FQNENV in the germline V gene. The CDR3 nucleotides are TGTGCCAGCACCACGGGGGACTCAGTCTCTGGAAACACCATATATTTT. Its translation: CASTTGDSVSGNTIYF.

The chain has TRBV2 and TRBJ1-1, with D unclear. This CDR3 is built from 15 residues. V dropped 6 bases and J dropped 4 bases, with 18 bases sitting between them. CDR1 is SNHLY and CDR2 is FYNNEI in the germline V gene. In DNA form, the CDR3 reads TGTGCCAGCAGCCCAAACGAAGAGAGGGCCACTGAAGCTTTCTTT. It codes for CASSPNEERATEAFF.

This clone was seen just once. V and J are TRBV4-2 and TRBJ2-3; D is ambiguous. The ends were cut back, 0 bases at V and 0 bases at J, with 13 bases in the middle. The CDR3 has 17 amino acids. Germline V gene data show CDR1 as LGHNA and CDR2 as YNFKEQ. CDR3 region: CASSQDIVGASTDTQYF. CDR3 nucleotide sequence: TGTGCCAGCAGCCAAGACATTGTAGGAGCTAGCACAGATACGCAGTATTTT.

This clone was observed once. The genes are TRBV28 and TRBJ1-1; D unclear. Germline CDR1 is MDHEN and CDR2 is SYDVKM. The CDR3 is 13 amino acids. Trimming removed 2 bases at V and 7 bases at J, with 11 bases between. The CDR3 DNA is TGTGCCAGCAGTTTAAAACCCGACGGTGAAGCTTTCTTT. Amino acids: CASSLKPDGEAFF.

The chain carries TRBV5-6 and TRBJ2-5; perhaps D is TRBD1 or TRBD2 (5 bases each). The V gene's germline CDR1 is SGHDT and CDR2 YYEEEE. The V end lost 3 bases, the J end lost 1 base, and 7 bases lay between the germline ends. The CDR3 consists of 13 residues. DNA for the CDR3: TGTGCCAGCAGCTGGGACGGCCAAGAGACCCAGTACTTC. Translating gives CASSWDGQETQYF.